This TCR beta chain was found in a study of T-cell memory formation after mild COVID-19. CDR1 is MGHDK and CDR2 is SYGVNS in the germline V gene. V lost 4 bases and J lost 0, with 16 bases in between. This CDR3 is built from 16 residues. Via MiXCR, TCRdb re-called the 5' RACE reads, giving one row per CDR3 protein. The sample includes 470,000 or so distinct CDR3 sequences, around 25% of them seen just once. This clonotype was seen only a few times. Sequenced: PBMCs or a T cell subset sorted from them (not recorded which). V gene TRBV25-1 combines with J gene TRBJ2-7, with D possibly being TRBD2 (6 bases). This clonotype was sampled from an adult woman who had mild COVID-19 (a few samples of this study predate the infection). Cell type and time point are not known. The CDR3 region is CASSGGWRGPSYEQYF. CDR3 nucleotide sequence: TGTGCCAGCAGTGGAGGGTGGCGGGGCCCCTCCTACGAGCAGTACTTC.